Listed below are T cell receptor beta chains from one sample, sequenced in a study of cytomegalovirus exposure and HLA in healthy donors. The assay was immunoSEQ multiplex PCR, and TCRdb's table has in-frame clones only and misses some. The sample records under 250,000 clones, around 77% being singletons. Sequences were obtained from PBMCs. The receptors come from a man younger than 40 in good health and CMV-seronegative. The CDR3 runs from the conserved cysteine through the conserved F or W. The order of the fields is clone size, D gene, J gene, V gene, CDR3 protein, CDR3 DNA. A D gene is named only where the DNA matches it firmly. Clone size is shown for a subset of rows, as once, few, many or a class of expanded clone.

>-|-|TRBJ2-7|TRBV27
CASSPRGGEQYF
TGTGCCAGCAGTCCCCGGGGTGGCGAGCAGTACTTC
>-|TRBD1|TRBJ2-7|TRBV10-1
CASSGDSYEQYF
TGCGCCAGCAGTGGGGACAGCTACGAGCAGTACTTC
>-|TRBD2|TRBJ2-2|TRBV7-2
CASSLTSGRGTLTGELFF
TGTGCCAGCAGCTTAACTAGCGGGAGGGGGACCCTCACCGGGGAGCTGTTTTTT
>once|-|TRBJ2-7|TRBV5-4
CAGQLEPRSSYEQYF
TGCGCCGGCCAGCTGGAGCCCCGAAGCTCCTACGAGCAGTACTTC
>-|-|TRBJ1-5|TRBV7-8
CASSSVYSNQPQHF
TGTGCCAGCAGCTCCGTATATAGCAATCAGCCCCAGCATTTT
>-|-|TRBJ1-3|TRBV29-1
CSARSPSGNTIYF
TGCAGCGCCCGGTCTCCCTCTGGAAACACCATATATTTT
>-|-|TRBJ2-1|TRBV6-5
CASSPTSGRFDEQFF
TGTGCCAGCAGTCCCACTAGTGGGAGGTTCGATGAGCAGTTCTTC
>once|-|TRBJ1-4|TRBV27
CASSSIGQREKLFF
TGTGCCAGCAGTTCAATAGGACAGCGTGAAAAACTGTTTTTT
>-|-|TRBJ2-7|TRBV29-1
CSVEIGGSMSYEQYF
TGCAGCGTTGAGATTGGGGGGAGCATGTCCTACGAGCAGTACTTC
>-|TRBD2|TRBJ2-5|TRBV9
CASSVASGRTETQYF
TGTGCCAGCAGCGTGGCTAGCGGGAGGACAGAGACCCAGTACTTC
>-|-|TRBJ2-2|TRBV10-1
CASTKGDGLLGELFF
TGCGCCAGCACCAAGGGTGACGGACTTTTAGGGGAGCTGTTTTTT
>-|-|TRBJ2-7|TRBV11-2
CASRVTGDNYEQYF
TGTGCCAGCAGAGTGACAGGCGATAACTACGAGCAGTACTTC
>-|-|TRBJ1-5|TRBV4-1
CASSNGRGVNQPQHF
TGCGCCAGCAGCAACGGGCGCGGGGTCAATCAGCCCCAGCATTTT
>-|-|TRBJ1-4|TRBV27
CASSHRRVLNEKLFF
TGTGCCAGCAGTCACCGTCGAGTACTAAATGAAAAACTGTTTTTT
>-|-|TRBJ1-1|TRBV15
CATSKQGSPDTEAFF
TGTGCCACCAGCAAACAGGGTTCCCCGGACACTGAAGCTTTCTTT
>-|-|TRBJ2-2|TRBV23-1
CASSQFGRNTGELFF
TGCGCCAGCAGTCAATTCGGGAGAAACACCGGGGAGCTGTTTTTT
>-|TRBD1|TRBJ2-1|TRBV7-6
CASTRTGAMYNEQFF
TGTGCCAGCACCAGGACAGGGGCCATGTACAATGAGCAGTTCTTC
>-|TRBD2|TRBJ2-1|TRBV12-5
CASGQGLAGRSSYNEQFF
TGTGCTAGTGGCCAGGGACTAGCGGGACGGTCCTCCTACAATGAGCAGTTCTTC
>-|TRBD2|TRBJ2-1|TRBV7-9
CASSFTTSGNNEQFF
TGTGCCAGCAGCTTCACGACTAGCGGGAACAATGAGCAGTTCTTC
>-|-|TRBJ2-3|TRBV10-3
CAISEKHKDTQYF
TGTGCCATCAGTGAGAAGCATAAAGATACGCAGTATTTT
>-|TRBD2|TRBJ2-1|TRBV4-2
CASSQPQVREGSYNEQFF
TGTGCCAGCAGCCAACCCCAAGTGCGGGAGGGGTCCTACAATGAGCAGTTCTTC
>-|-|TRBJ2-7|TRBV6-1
CASSEDRHYEQYF
TGTGCCAGCAGTGAAGACAGACACTACGAGCAGTACTTC
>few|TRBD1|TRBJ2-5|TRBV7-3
CASSRTTGGQETQYF
TGTGCCAGCAGCCGAACAACAGGGGGACAAGAGACCCAGTACTTC
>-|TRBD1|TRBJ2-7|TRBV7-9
CASSTPGQGAEQYF
TGTGCCAGCAGCACTCCGGGACAGGGAGCCGAGCAGTACTTC
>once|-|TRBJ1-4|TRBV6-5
CASSYSGGDGEKLFF
TGTGCCAGCAGTTACTCTGGTGGAGACGGTGAAAAACTGTTTTTT
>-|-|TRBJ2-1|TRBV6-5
CASSTPGLNEQFF
TGTGCCAGCAGCACACCGGGACTCAATGAGCAGTTCTTC
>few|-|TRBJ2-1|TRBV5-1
CASALGPQGGDNEQFF
TGCGCCAGCGCCCTAGGCCCGCAGGGAGGCGACAATGAGCAGTTCTTC
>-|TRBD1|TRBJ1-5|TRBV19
CASWEGTGGGINQPQHF
TGTGCCAGTTGGGAGGGGACAGGGGGCGGAATCAATCAGCCCCAGCATTTT
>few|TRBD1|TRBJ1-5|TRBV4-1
CASSHLGLHGTGDQPQHF
TGCGCCAGCAGCCACCTAGGGCTTCACGGGACAGGGGATCAGCCCCAGCATTTT
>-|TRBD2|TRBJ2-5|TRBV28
CASSPRGDGRQETQYF
TGTGCCAGCAGCCCCCGGGGGGACGGGCGCCAAGAGACCCAGTACTTC
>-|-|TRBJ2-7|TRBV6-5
CASRQSGEQYF
TGTGCCAGCAGACAGAGCGGGGAGCAGTACTTC
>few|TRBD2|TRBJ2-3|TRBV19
CASSQSGSRADTQYF
TGTGCCAGTAGTCAAAGCGGGAGTCGGGCAGATACGCAGTATTTT
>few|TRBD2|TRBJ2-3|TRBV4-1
CASSLQLAGADTQYF
TGCGCCAGCAGCCTCCAACTAGCGGGAGCTGATACGCAGTATTTT
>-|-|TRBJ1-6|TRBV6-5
CASSYAQADNSPLHF
TGTGCCAGCAGTTACGCTCAGGCCGATAATTCACCCCTCCACTTT
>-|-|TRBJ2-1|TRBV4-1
CASSRSGEIDEQFF
TGCGCCAGCAGCCGGTCGGGGGAAATAGATGAGCAGTTCTTC
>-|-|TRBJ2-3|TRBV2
CASISSTDTQYF
TGTGCCAGCATCAGTAGCACAGATACGCAGTATTTT
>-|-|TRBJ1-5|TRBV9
CASSVGGSLNQPQHF
TGTGCCAGCAGCGTAGGAGGCAGTCTCAATCAGCCCCAGCATTTT
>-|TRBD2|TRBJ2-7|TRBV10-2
CASSEASGSHEQYF
TGCGCCAGCAGTGAGGCTAGCGGGAGTCACGAGCAGTACTTC